This T cell receptor beta chain comes out of a study of blood T cell repertoires in acute mononucleosis (dated by TCRdb to the early 2020s). Describing the broader study: Acute-phase samples, representing the primary response, were taken within 2 weeks of symptom onset. In acute infection, YVL-BR-specific cells made up a mean of roughly 2.2% of blood CD8 T cells and GLC-BM-specific cells made up a mean of around 1.1%. The mean EBV load in blood was 3.5 to 4 log10 genome copies per million B cells during acute infection, compared with about 2.4 at convalescence.

Overall results and qualifications from the work: In TCR repertoire selection for BRLF1 (YVL-BR), TCRalpha CDR3 motifs took on a dominant role, whereas TCRbeta played only a minimal one. With only a few donors in the cohort, group averages were based on very few individuals. Although only about 9% of unique acute clonotypes carried over into convalescence, these persisting clonotypes made up most of the response, and the remainder were seemingly replaced by new, diverse de novo clonotypes. Low acute-to-convalescent clonotype overlap might partly reflect sampling error, because only a fraction of each donor's blood was analyzed.

Total RNA from at least 9,500 sorted tetramer+ CD8 T cells was reverse transcribed into cDNA for TCR profiling. CDR3 regions were PCR-amplified with primers annealing to V and J regions, and unique molecular identifiers were added to track templates. The immunoSEQ platform, including its sequencing and error-correction standards, was used to profile TCRalpha and TCRbeta chains. The authors processed their data as follows. Clonal copy numbers were corrected for sequencing and PCR errors, and CDR3s were defined according to IMGT conventions. Analysis was restricted to productive rearrangements and was performed with immunoSEQ Analyzer versions 2.0 and 3.0, and gene-pairing frequencies were further processed in Microsoft Excel. V-J pairings were visualized as Circos plots, and CDR3 motifs were found with MEME plus a custom motifSearch program. The probability of generation of TCR sequences was calculated using the OLGA algorithm. Clonotypes seen at both visits were called persistent; those seen only acutely were nonpersistent; those seen only at convalescence were de novo. Any amino acid clonotype used by more than one donor was defined as a public TCR. TCRdb mirrors the immuneACCESS table, restricted to in-frame sequences. Some clones are absent from its copies; in checked studies, under half trace to an unresolved V gene, and the reason for the others is unknown. Clonal size and the V and J genes are those of that table, whereas D and trimming came from the DNA. A total of 7,000 to 9,000 clones appear in this sample, 25% of them only once. Clones ranked in the top ten supply more than 25% of the sample.

Taken with the paper, the label for time point translates to: acute infectious mononucleosis, at clinical presentation within 2 weeks of symptom onset (visit 1). Over primary infection, the study followed CD8 T cell responses to two immunodominant EBV epitopes: BRLF1 109 (YVL-BR) and BMLF1 280 (GLC-BM). Primary EBV infection was taken to be indicated by a positive serum heterophile antibody test and EBV viral capsid antigen-specific IgM. Magnetic positive selection (MACS) was first used to enrich total CD8 T cells from PBMCs. A FACSAria III was used to sort live CD3+ CD8+ tetramer+ cells to over 85% purity. Cells were sorted with a PE-conjugated tetramer loaded with the BRLF1 109-117 peptide. Directly ex vivo after tetramer sorting, the TCR repertoires of EBV epitope-specific CD8 T cells were deep-sequenced at acute infection and at convalescence. The donors were a few individuals between 18 and 29 years old who had clinical acute infectious mononucleosis along with laboratory evidence of primary EBV infection. Heparinized peripheral blood was collected once when donors presented clinically with mononucleosis symptoms and a second time roughly 6 months afterward. Ficoll-Paque density gradient centrifugation was used to isolate PBMCs.

As regards this clone: The junction shows a germline mismatch at one end, possibly a read error.

Sample: EBV YVL epitope tetramer+ CD8+ T cells sorted from PBMCs, taken during acute infectious mononucleosis. This specimen's cell subset or site label, interpreted: CD8 T cells binding a tetramer with EBV BRLF1 109-117 peptide (YVL-BR). The clonotype comes from a woman aged 18-30 years with infectious mononucleosis caused by EBV.

The CDR3 protein: CASSPLDSISGAIVLTF. The DNA sequence reads TGTGCCAGCAGTCCCTTGGACAGCATCTCTGGGGCCATCGTCCTGACTTTC. The rearrangement combines TRBV27 with TRBJ2-6; TRBD1 is perhaps the D gene, given 6 matching bases. Its CDR3 holds 17 amino acids, cysteine through phenylalanine. Just the 51-base CDR3 DNA is kept, in frame starting at base 1. Sequences MNHEY (CDR1) and SMNVEV (CDR2) are obtained from the germline V gene (reference sequence).